These 3 T cell receptor beta chains were all obtained from the same sample, sequenced in a study of breast tumors, draining lymph nodes, adjacent tissues (dated by TCRdb to about 2016). Lymph node samples were obtained from the axillary draining lymph nodes of breast cancer patients. The library relied on multiplex PCR. The reads were generated on an Illumina HiSeq 2000. TCRdb trimmed the raw reads at Q25, called clones with MiXCR and kept productive beta chains. One record per CDR3 amino acid sequence lists the most common genes and DNA. Present in this sample are approximately 190,000 distinct CDR3 sequences, approximately 33% of which were seen just once. The ten largest account for over 4% of the sample. Sequences were obtained from axillary lymph node tissue. The receptors stem from a female donor with breast cancer. Some clones in this sample may be carry-over from other donors' samples.

This clonotype was observed at least ten times. The chain employs TRBV20-1 and TRBJ1-4, with D tentatively TRBD1 (5 bases). Germline-derived CDR1 and CDR2 are DFQATT and SNEGSKA (reference sequence). This CDR3 is built from 14 residues. V was shortened by 6 bases and J by 4 bases, with 15 bases between the two germline ends. The CDR3 region has the DNA TGCAGTGCGGGGCAGGGTGGGAATAATGAAAAACTGTTTTTT. Amino acid sequence: CSAGQGGNNEKLFF.

The table lists this clonotype with many counts. DNA of the CDR3: TGTGCCAGCAGTTTCCTCCGCGCGTGGGTTGACCCGCAGGGACATAACACAGATACGCAGTATTTT. Its translation: CASSFLRAWVDPQGHNTDTQYF. The rearrangement joins TRBV12-3 or TRBV12-4 to TRBJ2-3; D might be TRBD1 (6 bases). The CDR3 spans 22 residues. V was trimmed by 3 bases and J by 2 bases, leaving 33 bases between them.

This clonotype has ten or more counts. The genes are TRBV15 and TRBJ2-5, with TRBD2 matching 11 bases. CDR1 is LNHNV and CDR2 is YYDKDF in the germline V gene (reference sequence). The CDR3 consists of 11 residues. CDR3 in amino acids: CASGGGETQYF. CDR3 coding DNA: TGTGCTAGCGGGGGGGGGGAGACCCAGTACTTC.